This T cell receptor beta chain was observed in a study of siplizumab effects on memory and regulatory T cells. Germline V gene sequence: CDR1 KGHSH, CDR2 LQKENI. This CDR3 has 17 residues. Trimming took 0 bases from V and 1 from J; bases not matched to a gene: 7. On this clone: What it binds is unknown.

Study outcomes and limitations: The mapping of alloreactive clones to unstimulated subsets covered only a minor fraction of them. The authors could not assign a naive or memory phenotype to roughly 75-97% of proliferating CD4+ or CD8+ clones.

TCRdb keeps only in-frame clones here, not all; method: immunoSEQ multiplex PCR. The data hold approximately 97,000 clones, with approximately 90% observed a single time. The sequence was collected from a human donor in good health. V usage is TRBV18 and J usage is TRBJ1-2; TRBD1 matches at 8 bases. Sequencing was done on a sample of CD4+ T cells sorted from blood. The CDR3 nucleotides read TGTGCCAGCTCACCACCGTTCGCAGGGGGCGTTAACTATGGCTACACCTTC. It codes for CASSPPFAGGVNYGYTF.